This TCR beta chain appears in the sequencing data of a study of a mutant IDH1 vaccine in newly diagnosed glioma. Overall study: The treated population exhibited a male proportion of roughly 62%, a female proportion of roughly 38%, and a mean age of around 40 years. Patients were pretreated with radiotherapy, temozolomide, or both, mostly both. Study-level points and caveats: Of the patients, less than 95% had vaccine-induced immune responses. Pseudoprogression appeared independent of alterations in top peripheral clonotypes.

With respect to this clone: Its antigen is unknown.

Time point indicated: baseline, week 1 (first vaccination visit). Documented treatment: pre-vaccination baseline after standard-of-care therapy. Clones were read by immunoSEQ multiplex PCR, and TCRdb kept only the in-frame ones, dropping some. The sample includes 50,000 or so clones, roughly 88% seen only once; the top ten take over 2%. The sample consisted of PBMCs, taken from a glioma patient treated with radiotherapy, temozolomide or both. The source of this sequence is a man aged 35-49 years with glioma.

The CDR3 bases are TGTGCCAGCGGGGGGGGCCAAAGCTCCTACAATGAGCAGTTCTTC. Encoded protein: CASGGGQSSYNEQFF. The chain recombines TRBV2 with TRBJ2-1, with D possibly matching TRBD2 (7 bases). The germline gives CDR1 SNHLY, CDR2 FYNNEI. The CDR3 is 15 residues long. V dropped 8 bases and J dropped 0 bases, with 14 bases sitting between them.